The entry that follows covers one T cell receptor beta chain sequence. Researchers amplified the TCR beta CDR3 regions from RNA transcripts. With the HTBI primer set, the TCR CDR3 went through a first round of RT-PCR. TCRdb fed the multiplex PCR reads into MiXCR, producing one record per CDR3 protein. The data show about 99,000 distinct CDR3 sequences, 40% to 50% seen once. The sample originates from a study of T cells in Graves' hyperthyroidism and ophthalmopathy. PBMCs came from more than 9.5 ml fresh peripheral blood. V lost 0 bases to trimming and J lost 3 bases, with 13 bases between them. CDR3 length: 16 amino acids. CDR1 KGHDR and CDR2 SFDVKD come from the germline V gene.

This clonotype was sampled from a man aged 35-49 years with Graves' hyperthyroidism. Specimen: blood. The chain is built from TRBV24-1 and TRBJ1-2; D unclear. CDR3 sequence (DNA): TGTGCCACCAGTGATTTGCAAGGACGCCGGGACTATGGCTACACCTTC. Translation: CATSDLQGRRDYGYTF.